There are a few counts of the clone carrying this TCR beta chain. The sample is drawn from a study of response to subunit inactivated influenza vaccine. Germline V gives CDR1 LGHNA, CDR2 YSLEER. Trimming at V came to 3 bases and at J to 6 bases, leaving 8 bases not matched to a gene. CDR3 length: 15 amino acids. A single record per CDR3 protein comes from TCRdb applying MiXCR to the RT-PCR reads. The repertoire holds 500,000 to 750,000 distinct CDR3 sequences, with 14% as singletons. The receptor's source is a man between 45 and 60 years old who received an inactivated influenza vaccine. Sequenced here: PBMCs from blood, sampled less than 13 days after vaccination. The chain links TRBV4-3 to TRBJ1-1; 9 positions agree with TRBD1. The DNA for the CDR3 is TGCGCCAGCAGCCAGTACAGGGGGCTTTCCTCTGAAGCTTTCTTT. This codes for CASSQYRGLSSEAFF.